This T cell receptor beta chain was sequenced during a study of T cells in Graves' hyperthyroidism and ophthalmopathy. Trimming cost V 8 bases and J 4 bases, with 14 bases left between them. The length of the CDR3 is 13 residues. Germline CDR1 and CDR2: SGHTA and FQGNSA. Findings of the study overall: In blood, most of the thyroid clonotypes expanded above 0.001 were also present.

Hyperthyroidism of Graves' type that showed no ophthalmopathy progression within 18 months was stable. With a duration under 2 months, the hyperthyroidism was newly diagnosed in patients aged 18 to 65. Amplification yielded TCR beta CDR3 regions, with RNA transcripts as the source. Researchers ran a first-round RT-PCR on the TCR CDR3 using the HTBI primer set. TCRdb fed the multiplex PCR reads into MiXCR, producing one record per CDR3 protein. The sample carries about 540,000 distinct CDR3 sequences, approximately 44% recorded once. For this clonotype: Its antigen is unidentified.

The V call is TRBV7-2, the J call TRBJ2-5; a possible D gene is TRBD1 (5 bases). Sequencing was done on a sample of peripheral blood or thyroid tissue (not recorded which). The receptor was derived from a woman under 30 with Graves' hyperthyroidism. As DNA, the CDR3 is TGTGCCAGCCGCTCCCAGGGTGCAGAGACCCAGTACTTC. This translates into CASRSQGAETQYF.